The text below deals with one T cell receptor (beta chain). Its specificity is unknown. The data belong to a study of cytomegalovirus exposure and HLA in healthy donors. Background on the study: A prior analysis found about 120 million unique TCR beta sequences from roughly 180 million T cells. Whole-study findings and limits: CMV serostatus was the only recorded immune exposure for donors. In a later analysis, TCR association rates varied by HLA locus: DRB1 most, HLA-C fewest. Per a later analysis, HLA-associated TCR beta chains showed more clonal expansion than other, equally common TCR beta chains.

The CDR3 extends over 11 amino acids. Per germline, CDR1 MNHEY and CDR2 SMNVEV (reference sequence). V lost 7 bases to trimming and J lost 4 bases, with 7 bases between them. A multiplex PCR was run with 60 Vbeta primers and 13 Jbeta primers. Produced via immunoSEQ multiplex PCR; TCRdb's table is partial and in-frame only. Recorded for this sample: 130,000 or so clones. The V and J genes are TRBV27 and TRBJ1-1, with D perhaps matching TRBD1 (5 bases). The source of this sequence is a man in his late teens or twenties in good health and CMV-seronegative. Sequencing was carried out using PBMCs. DNA of the CDR3: TGTGCCAGCATAAGGGGCACTGAAGCTTTCTTT. It encodes CASIRGTEAFF.